Below, one TCR beta chain is given with its context. Together with a sample-barcoded 5' primer, a J-beta primer mix was included in a second PCR lasting roughly 6 to 12 cycles. Using its own MiXCR run on the 5' RACE reads, TCRdb lists one record per CDR3 protein. The sample records about 940,000 distinct CDR3 sequences, approximately 49% being singletons. The sample originates from a study of blood T cells in healthy people across ages. The sample consisted of blood. The receptor was isolated from a young man in good health.

In DNA, the CDR3 is TGTGCCAGCAACGCCGGTATGAACACTGAAGCTTTCTTT. This translates into CASNAGMNTEAFF. The chain is built from TRBV3-1 and TRBJ1-1; D remains ambiguous. The CDR3 sequence is 13 residues long. The germline V gene has CDR1 LGHDT and CDR2 YNNKEL (reference sequence). The germline V and J ends were trimmed by 7 bases and 0 bases, with 9 bases remaining between them.